These 21 T cell receptor beta chains were sequenced from one sample in a study of blood T cell repertoires in COVID-19. Data came from immunoSEQ multiplex PCR; TCRdb stores just in-frame clones and leaves some out. The sample shows around 160,000 clones, roughly 89% of them seen only once. The sample was PBMCs or T cells enriched from blood (not recorded which). These receptor sequences come from a woman aged 45 to 65 who had been exposed to COVID-19.

The chain joins TRBV5-6 to TRBJ1-2; TRBD1 might be the D (6 bases). The ends were cut back, 0 bases at V and 1 base at J, with 13 bases in the middle. The CDR3 contains 16 residues. Germline CDR1 reads SGHDT; CDR2 reads YYEEEE. Here the CDR3 DNA reads TGTGCCAGCAGCTTGGTGGGGGCGCCTATTAACTATGGCTACACCTTC. It specifies CASSLVGAPINYGYTF. Complete variable domain (other parts from reference TRBV5-6 and TRBJ1-2): DAGVTQSPTHLIKTRGQQVTLRCSPKSGHDTVSWYQQALGQGPQFIFQYYEEEERQRGNFPDRFSGHQFPNYSSELNVNALLLGDSALYLCASSLVGAPINYGYTFGSGTRLTVV.

The chain carries TRBV12-5 and TRBJ2-1, with D perhaps matching TRBD2 (6 bases). The ends were cut back, 0 bases at V and 0 bases at J, with 15 bases in the middle. CDR3 length: 18 residues. Germline CDR1 LGHNT, CDR2 FRNRAP. The CDR3 nucleotides are TGTGCTAGTGGTTTGGTACATTGGCGGGGCCCCTCCTACAATGAGCAGTTCTTC. The encoded protein is CASGLVHWRGPSYNEQFF.

The gene calls are TRBV18 and TRBJ1-3; 7 bases match TRBD1. Per the germline V gene, CDR1 is KGHSH and CDR2 is LQKENI. With 8 bases clipped from V and 0 bases from J, the junction kept 7 bases outside the gene matches. CDR3 length equals 15 residues. CDR3 nucleotides: TGTGCCAGCGAAGAACAGGGGTTCTCTGGAAACACCATATATTTT. Translating gives CASEEQGFSGNTIYF.

The chain recombines TRBV29-1 with TRBJ2-1; 12 nucleotides align to TRBD1. Germline V gives CDR1 SQVTM, CDR2 ANQGSEA. The CDR3 is made up of 13 amino acids. Trimming removed 7 bases from V and 9 bases from J; junction bases left unmatched: 7. This CDR3 is CSGQGTGGSEQFF. As DNA, the CDR3 is TGCAGCGGCCAGGGGACAGGGGGCAGTGAGCAGTTCTTC.

CDR3 DNA sequence: TGTGCCAGCAGCTACACGGGACAGGGAATAGATACGCAGTATTTT. It translates to CASSYTGQGIDTQYF. V gene TRBV5-4 combines with J gene TRBJ2-3, with 9 bases that match TRBD1. Looked up from germline, CDR1 is SGHNT and CDR2 is YYREEE (reference sequence). The junction had 7 bases not matched to a gene; V was cut back by 3 bases and J by 5 bases. The CDR3 covers 15 residues.

CDR3 sequence reads: CASTPHSSYEQYF. The CDR3 bases are TGTGCCAGCACTCCCCATAGCTCCTACGAGCAGTACTTC. V gene TRBV27 combines with J gene TRBJ2-7, with unresolved D. CDR3 length: 13 residues. V was clipped by 7 bases and J by 0 bases, with 10 bases between them. CDR1 MNHEY and CDR2 SMNVEV come from the germline V gene (reference sequence).

CDR3 sequence (DNA): TGTGCCAGCAGTCCCCTTCAAAGGGGGCGTGGGGCCAACGTCCTGACTTTC. This gives the protein CASSPLQRGRGANVLTF. V usage is TRBV6-6 and J usage is TRBJ2-6, with 7 bases fitting TRBD1. The J segment lost 3 bases and the V segment lost 5 bases, leaving 10 bases of the junction unmatched. The V gene's germline CDR1 is MNHNY and CDR2 SVGAGI (reference sequence). The CDR3 totals 17 residues.

The chain joins TRBV5-1 to TRBJ2-7, with 8 bases identical to TRBD1. Germline trimming cut 5 bases from V and 4 bases from J; bases unmatched to any gene: 20. The length of the CDR3 is 18 residues. Germline-derived CDR1 and CDR2 are SGHRS and YFSETQ. The CDR3 loop is CASSRRTGNEQLLYEQYF. The CDR3 DNA sequence: TGCGCCAGCAGTAGGAGGACAGGGAATGAACAACTTTTATACGAGCAGTACTTC.

The chain employs TRBV5-1 and TRBJ2-7; 8 bases map to TRBD1. Trimming at V came to 2 bases and at J to 4 bases, leaving 8 bases not matched to a gene. The germline gives CDR1 SGHRS, CDR2 YFSETQ. CDR3 size: 15 residues. The chain's CDR3 is CASSLYPGQAYEQYF. CDR3 nucleotide sequence: TGCGCCAGCAGCTTATACCCGGGACAGGCATACGAGCAGTACTTC.

The V gene is TRBV10-3, the J gene TRBJ2-7; D remains ambiguous. CDR1 and CDR2 (germline): ENHRY, SYGVKD. Trimming cost V 3 bases and J 0 bases, with 9 bases left between them. The CDR3 is 14 residues long. The CDR3 spells CAISDRKSSYEQYF. The CDR3 nucleotides read TGTGCCATCAGTGACAGGAAGAGCTCCTACGAGCAGTACTTC.

The chain uses TRBV6-2 or TRBV6-3 and TRBJ1-4, with D maybe TRBD1 (5 bases). Looked up from germline, CDR1 is MNHEY and CDR2 is SVGEGT. The V end lost 3 bases, the J end lost 3 bases, and 17 bases lay between the germline ends. This CDR3 is 17 amino acids long. The CDR3, as DNA: TGTGCCAGCAGTTATGCCTTTTTTGGAGGGGCTAATGAAAAACTGTTTTTT. Protein: CASSYAFFGGANEKLFF.

This clone has more than one count but fewer than ten. The chain carries TRBV7-8 and TRBJ1-4; TRBD1 might be the D (6 bases). In germline, CDR1 is SGHVS, CDR2 FQNEAQ. This CDR3 comprises 15 residues. V gave up 6 bases and J gave up 8 bases, with 19 bases separating them. CDR3 DNA sequence: TGTGCCAGCAGAAAAAAAGGGGGGGCTCAGGAAAAACTGTTTTTT. Translation: CASRKKGGAQEKLFF.

V gene TRBV5-1 combines with J gene TRBJ2-2; the D gene is possibly TRBD1 (6 bases). Germline assignment: CDR1 SGHRS and CDR2 YFSETQ. Trimming pared 4 bases from V and 3 bases from J, leaving 13 bases between. The CDR3 sequence is 15 residues long. The CDR3 sequence is CASSPKQGYTGELFF. As DNA, the CDR3 is TGCGCCAGCAGCCCCAAACAGGGATACACCGGGGAGCTGTTTTTT.

This clone was observed a single time. The V call is TRBV19, the J call TRBJ1-1; the match to TRBD1 covers 7 bases. Germline V gene sequence: CDR1 LNHDA, CDR2 SQIVND (reference sequence). The trim removed 6 bases at V and 0 bases at J, leaving 10 bases unmatched. The CDR3 contains 16 residues. In DNA form, the CDR3 reads TGTGCCAGTAGACGACAGGGCCACGCTTTGAACACTGAAGCTTTCTTT. The encoded protein is CASRRQGHALNTEAFF.

The CDR3 nucleotides are TGTGCCAGCAGCTCCGGGACAGGTAGCAATCAGCCCCAGCATTTT. This gives the protein CASSSGTGSNQPQHF. The chain links TRBV7-9 to TRBJ1-5; TRBD1 agrees at 8 bases. Germline values: CDR1 SEHNR, CDR2 FQNEAQ (reference sequence). Unmatched junction bases numbered 2, after V lost 4 bases and J lost 0 bases. The CDR3 loop spans 15 amino acids.

CDR3 loop: CASSLDAGPRTDTQYF. DNA for the CDR3: TGTGCCAGCAGCTTAGATGCGGGGCCCCGCACAGATACGCAGTATTTT. V is TRBV7-2 and J is TRBJ2-3, with TRBD2 as a possible D gene (6 bases). CDR3 length equals 16 residues. The germline V gene encodes CDR1 SGHTA and CDR2 FQGNSA. V was clipped by 1 base and J by 1 base, with 12 bases between them.

This clone was seen a handful of times. The chain is built from TRBV7-2 and TRBJ2-3, with 13 bases identical to TRBD2. This CDR3 comprises 17 residues. Per the germline V gene, CDR1 is SGHTA and CDR2 is FQGNSA. Trimming took 5 bases from V and 6 from J; bases not matched to a gene: 11. CDR3 protein: CASSPRLAGGGGDTQYF. Here the CDR3 DNA reads TGTGCCAGCAGCCCCCGACTAGCGGGAGGCGGGGGGGATACGCAGTATTTT.

The gene calls are TRBV30 and TRBJ1-3; D call uncertain. The germline V gene encodes CDR1 GTSNPN and CDR2 SVGIG (reference sequence). V was trimmed by 2 bases and J by 0 bases, leaving 14 bases between them. The CDR3 contains 16 residues. CDR3 in DNA: TGTGCCTGGAGTTCCCGCGGGGTGAGCTCTGGAAACACCATATATTTT. This translates into CAWSSRGVSSGNTIYF.

The V call is TRBV6-5, the J call TRBJ1-2; 7 nucleotides line up with TRBD1. Trimming at V came to 5 bases and at J to 4 bases, leaving 4 bases not matched to a gene. The CDR3 length is 13 residues. CDR1 is MNHEY and CDR2 is SVGAGI in the germline V gene. In DNA form, the CDR3 reads TGTGCCAGCAGTCGAGACAGGGCCTATGGCTACACCTTC. Amino acids: CASSRDRAYGYTF.

In its sample, this clone was seen a few times. CDR3 sequence (DNA): TGTGCCAGCAGCTCACGCGCAGGGACAGATAATCAGCCCCAGCATTTT. This translates into CASSSRAGTDNQPQHF. The rearrangement joins TRBV7-9 to TRBJ1-5; 7 bases line up with TRBD1. J lost 4 bases, V lost 4 bases, and 10 bases had no gene match. In germline, CDR1 is SEHNR, CDR2 FQNEAQ (reference sequence). This CDR3 contains 16 residues.

This clone was detected a few times. This chain connects TRBV11-2 to TRBJ1-3, with D maybe TRBD1 (6 bases). Trimming removed 4 bases from V and 3 bases from J, with 13 bases in between. The CDR3 loop spans 15 amino acids. The germline CDR1 and CDR2 sequences are SGHAT and FQNNGV. The CDR3: CASSSHTGYGNTIYF. The DNA for the CDR3 is TGTGCCAGCAGCTCCCATACAGGGTATGGAAACACCATATATTTT.